Below, one T cell receptor beta chain is given with its context. Germline trimming cut 6 bases from V and 5 bases from J; bases unmatched to any gene: 15. Germline CDR1 and CDR2: KGHSH and LQKENI. The CDR3 covers 16 residues. The sample comes from a study of T cell changes during pregnancy in multiple sclerosis. Assay: immunoSEQ multiplex PCR; the TCRdb copy retains only in-frame clones and omits some. The data contain about 59,000 clones, 92% of them singletons. Sequencing used peripheral blood, obtained in the first trimester of pregnancy. The rearrangement joins TRBV18 to TRBJ1-1; 7 nucleotides match TRBD1. This clonotype was obtained from a female donor with multiple sclerosis, enrolled in a pregnancy study. In DNA form, the CDR3 reads TGTGCCAGCTCTCCTTCCCGTTGGCAGGGGGATACTGAAGCTTTCTTT. Translating it yields CASSPSRWQGDTEAFF. Filled out from reference TRBV18 and TRBJ1-1, the complete variable domain reads NAGVMQNPRHLVRRRGQEARLRCSPMKGHSHVYWYRQLPEEGLKFMVYLQKENIIDESGMPKERFSAEFPKEGPSILRIQQVVRGDSAAYFCASSPSRWQGDTEAFFGQGTRLTVV.